This T cell receptor (beta chain) comes out of a study of T-cell reconstitution after alpha-beta-depleted transplantation in children. Findings and caveats of the study: T cells produced anew were the main source of T-cell counts and diversity one year after transplant.

This clonotype has just one count. Antigen: not known. A TCRbeta library incorporating unique molecular identifiers was prepared. One entry per CDR3 protein results from TCRdb running MiXCR on the PCR reads. The table has fewer than 1 million distinct CDR3 sequences, 16% seen once. The sample in question was PBMCs, mostly from graft donor cells, obtained 360 days after TCRalphabeta/CD19-depleted stem cell transplant. The clonotype originates from a male patient between 5 and 17 years old who had a stem cell transplant for acute lymphoblastic leukemia, so the T cells may come from the graft donor.

This CDR3 reads CASSLVAGHEKLFF. The CDR3 bases are TGTGCCAGCAGTTTAGTCGCGGGGCATGAAAAACTGTTTTTT. V is TRBV28 and J is TRBJ1-4; TRBD1 is a possible D gene (5 bases). This CDR3 is built from 14 residues. The germline V and J ends were trimmed by 2 bases and 6 bases, with 10 bases remaining between them. CDR1 and CDR2 from the germline V gene are MDHEN and SYDVKM.